This entry concerns a single T cell receptor beta chain. Its specificity is not known. This sample is drawn from a study of OX40 agonist ivuxolimab in advanced cancers. Study background: Patients were 82.7% male with ages about 23 to 79, mean roughly 55.

Overall study findings and caveats: Low clonal expansion, among the lowest seen, marked partial responders at 0.1-3.0 mg/kg. Also showing low normalized T-cell clonal expansion were some of the nonresponders.

TCRdb's copy holds only in-frame clones and misses some; the assay was immunoSEQ multiplex PCR. The sample carries 35,000 to 40,000 clones, about nine tenths recorded once. The CDR3 runs 13 residues. V lost 7 bases and J 1 base, leaving 11 bases between the germline ends. Germline V lookup: CDR1 LGHNT, CDR2 FRNRAP. The source of this sequence is an adult with an advanced solid tumor such as melanoma, head and neck, liver or kidney cancer. The J gene is TRBJ2-7, the V gene TRBV12-5, with a weak D call TRBD2 (6 bases). Specimen: CD4+ or CD8+ T cells sorted from blood, collected in a trial of the OX40 agonist ivuxolimab. The CDR3, as DNA: TGTGCTAGTGCTATGGGACTGTCCTACGAGCAGTACTTC. Protein: CASAMGLSYEQYF.